This T cell receptor (beta chain) was identified during a study of shared T cell receptors in the human thymus. The method was immunoSEQ multiplex PCR; TCRdb's version includes in-frame clones alone and lacks a portion of them. The sample includes 720,000 or so clones, 70% to 90% seen only once; the top ten take around 0.01%. J gave up 0 bases and V 5 bases, and 12 bases lay outside the gene matches. This CDR3 is 17 amino acids long. Germline lookup yields CDR1 SEHNR and CDR2 FQNEAQ (reference sequence). The data also belong to a second study, concerning human thymus T cells. Per that study: Corrective heart surgery yielded the resections from which the thymus tissue came. Thymic and blood repertoires showed apparently biased V and J gene usage.

The chain is built from TRBV7-9 and TRBJ1-1, with TRBD1 identical over 7 bases. This clonotype was sampled from a girl in the first two years of life with a congenital heart defect. What was sequenced was thymocytes. The CDR3 coding sequence is TGTGCCAGCAGCGGGCACCGGGACAGTGACATGAACACTGAAGCTTTCTTT. Its protein is CASSGHRDSDMNTEAFF. The whole variable domain, filled in from reference TRBV7-9 and TRBJ1-1, reads DTGVSQNPRHKITKRGQNVTFRCDPISEHNRLYWYRQTLGQGPEFLTYFQNEAQLEKSRLLSDRFSAERPKGSFSTLEIQRTEQGDSAMYLCASSGHRDSDMNTEAFFGQGTRLTVV.